This T cell receptor beta chain was documented in a study of T-cell reconstitution after alpha-beta-depleted transplantation in children. Molecular barcoding with unique molecular identifiers was used for the TCRbeta library. TCRdb ran MiXCR on the PCR reads and lists one entry per CDR3 protein. The data contain 360,000 or so distinct CDR3 sequences, around 21% of them singletons. This CDR3 region has 14 residues. V dropped 4 bases and J dropped 0 bases, with 11 bases sitting between them. Germline V CDR1 and CDR2: SQVTM, ANQGSEA. The sample in question was PBMCs from the stem cell graft donor, obtained from the stem cell graft. This sequence originates from a human donor who donated a stem cell graft to a child with acute myeloid leukemia. The V and J genes are TRBV29-1 and TRBJ2-3; possibly TRBD1 or TRBD2 for D (5 bases each). This chain's CDR3 is CSVAGAFSTDTQYF. CDR3 coding DNA: TGCAGCGTTGCCGGGGCCTTTAGCACAGATACGCAGTATTTT.